The clone carrying this TCR beta chain was counted ten times or more. V was trimmed by 0 bases and J by 3 bases, leaving 6 bases between them. CDR1 and CDR2 from the germline V gene are SGHDT and YYEEEE. The CDR3 extends over 13 amino acids. This entry comes from a study of T cells in Graves' hyperthyroidism and ophthalmopathy. The TCR beta CDR3 regions underwent amplification using RNA transcripts as the source. HTBI primers drove first-round RT-PCR of the TCR CDR3. One entry per CDR3 protein, called by TCRdb with MiXCR from the multiplex PCR reads. The sample consists of about 500,000 distinct CDR3 sequences, 15% to 20% of them appearing once.

The chain uses TRBV5-6 and TRBJ2-5; D is unclear. The sequence was collected from a woman aged 18-29 years with Graves' ophthalmopathy. Sequenced input: blood. CDR3 in amino acids: CASSLGQKETQYF. The CDR3 DNA is TGTGCCAGCAGCTTGGGGCAGAAAGAGACCCAGTACTTC.